Presented here are 31 T cell receptor beta chains from one specimen sequenced in a study of cytomegalovirus exposure and HLA in healthy donors. The PCR ran on 60 Vbeta and 13 Jbeta primers. Sequencing used immunoSEQ multiplex PCR; TCRdb keeps in-frame clones, though not all of them. Of 200,000 to 250,000 clones in the sample, 70% to 90% were seen once. Source material: PBMCs. The receptors come from a man aged 25-45 years in good health and CMV-seronegative.

The rearrangement links TRBV4-3 to TRBJ2-2; 7 bases are a match to TRBD2. CDR1 and CDR2 from the germline V gene are LGHNA and YSLEER. V lost 2 bases to trimming and J lost 0 bases; unmatched junction nucleotides: 3. This CDR3 spans 16 amino acids. The CDR3 region has the DNA TGCGCCAGCAGCCAAAACGGGAGGTCGAACACCGGGGAGCTGTTTTTT. Its translation: CASSQNGRSNTGELFF.

This sequence joins TRBV5-1 and TRBJ2-5, with 7 bases matching TRBD2. The tail of the sequence fits TRBJ2-7 better, so the J call may be wrong. This CDR3 contains 15 residues. Germline assignment: CDR1 SGHRS and CDR2 YFSETQ. CDR3 bases: TGCGCCAGCAGCCCGAGGAGCGGGGCGAACTACGAGCAGTACTTC. Translated: CASSPRSGANYEQYF.

This chain links TRBV4-1 with TRBJ2-1, with 7 nucleotides matching TRBD2. The CDR3 length is 18 residues. CDR1 MGHRA and CDR2 YSYEKL come from the germline V gene. With V trimmed by 0 bases and J by 7 bases, 15 bases remained unmatched. Here the CDR3 DNA reads TGCGCCAGCAGCCAAGATGGCTTCGGGGGGACGGTTTCGAATGAGCAGTTCTTC. Amino acid sequence: CASSQDGFGGTVSNEQFF.

The chain couples TRBV7-8 to TRBJ2-7, with TRBD2 identical over 8 bases. The CDR3 has 15 amino acids. V was pared by 0 bases and J by 4 bases, with 5 bases of the junction left unmatched. Germline CDR1 and CDR2: SGHVS and FQNEAQ. As DNA, the CDR3 is TGTGCCAGCAGCTTAGCGGTCGGGGGGGGGTACGAGCAGTACTTC. Protein: CASSLAVGGGYEQYF.

This rearrangement joins TRBV2 to TRBJ2-2; D is perhaps TRBD1 (6 bases). The CDR3 has 14 residues. The V gene's germline CDR1 is SNHLY and CDR2 FYNNEI. V was cut by 6 bases and J by 6 bases, with 14 bases left in between. The DNA for the CDR3 is TGTGCCAGCAGGGTACAGGGTGTTGCCGGGGAGCTGTTTTTT. Translation gives CASRVQGVAGELFF. The variable domain in full, with the rest retrieved from reference TRBV2 and TRBJ2-2, is EPEVTQTPSHQVTQMGQEVILRCVPISNHLYFYWYRQILGQKVEFLVSFYNNEISEKSEIFDDQFSVERPDGSNFTLKIRSTKLEDSAMYFCASRVQGVAGELFFGEGSRLTVL.

This clone has just a few counts. Lacking the conserved final phenylalanine or tryptophan, this CDR3 likely reflects a read error. It is unclear where the CDR3 begins or ends on the DNA, so no DNA is shown, and the CDR3 is as TCRdb lists it. The CDR3 region is CASSEALGPQQ. This chain uses TRBV2 with TRBJ1-2; whether TRBD1, the table's D call, matches the DNA was not checked. Per germline, CDR1 SNHLY and CDR2 FYNNEI. 11 amino acids form the CDR3, both terminal residues included.

This chain links TRBV5-1 with TRBJ1-1; 10 bases fit TRBD1. CDR1 and CDR2 (germline): SGHRS, YFSETQ. Trimming at V came to 4 bases and at J to 0 bases, leaving 6 bases not matched to a gene. The CDR3 runs 16 residues. The CDR3 protein is CASSEGQGRMNTEAFF. The CDR3 bases are TGCGCCAGCAGCGAGGGACAGGGGAGAATGAACACTGAAGCTTTCTTT.

The gene calls are TRBV9 and TRBJ2-1; TRBD2 aligns across 10 bases. The V and J ends lost 0 bases and 4 bases, in that order; junction bases with no gene match: 4. Germline V gene data show CDR1 as SGDLS and CDR2 as YYNGEE. CDR3 length equals 16 residues. CDR3 in DNA: TGTGCCAGCAGCGTAGATAGACTAGCGGGTTACAATGAGCAGTTCTTC. This translates into CASSVDRLAGYNEQFF.

The V call is TRBV5-6, the J call TRBJ1-6; 8 bases line up with TRBD1. The CDR3 covers 16 residues. In germline, CDR1 is SGHDT, CDR2 YYEEEE. Trimming took 6 bases from V and 7 from J; bases not matched to a gene: 12. The CDR3 DNA sequence: TGTGCCAGCACTCGGACAGGGCGGACTACCAATTCACCCCTCCACTTT. Its protein product is CASTRTGRTTNSPLHF.

V usage is TRBV10-3 and J usage is TRBJ2-6; the D gene is possibly TRBD2 (6 bases). CDR3 size: 16 residues. Germline V lookup: CDR1 ENHRY, CDR2 SYGVKD. The V and J ends lost 0 bases and 0 bases respectively, with 6 bases between them. The CDR3 region has the DNA TGTGCCATCAGTGAGTCGGGAGGCTCTGGGGCCAACGTCCTGACTTTC. Amino acids: CAISESGGSGANVLTF.

A few counts support this clone. Relative to the germline gene, one junction end is altered; a read error may explain this. V usage is TRBV13 and J usage is TRBJ2-3; 9 bases fit TRBD2. The CDR3 is made up of 14 amino acids. Germline V gene sequence: CDR1 PRHDT, CDR2 FYEKMQ (reference sequence). CDR3 DNA: TGTGCCAGCAGTTATGGGACTAGCATAGATACGCAGTATTTT. Its protein is CASSYGTSIDTQYF.

CDR3 amino acids: CASSPRGLSYEQYF. The CDR3 DNA is TGTGCCAGCAGTCCCAGGGGGTTATCCTACGAGCAGTACTTC. J is TRBJ2-7 and V is TRBV6-5, with TRBD1 identical over 7 bases. Germline V gene data show CDR1 as MNHEY and CDR2 as SVGAGI. Trimming at V came to 5 bases and at J to 1 base, leaving 5 bases not matched to a gene. CDR3 size: 14 residues.

J is TRBJ2-1 and V is TRBV6-6; possible D gene TRBD2, 6 bases. Germline assignment: CDR1 MNHNY and CDR2 SVGAGI (reference sequence). Trimming cost V 4 bases and J 10 bases, with 14 bases left between them. The CDR3 is 13 amino acids. CDR3 protein: CASSSEGLLEQFF. CDR3 nucleotides: TGTGCCAGCAGTTCCGAGGGACTCCTAGAGCAGTTCTTC.

The rearrangement uses TRBV7-2 and TRBJ1-6; 8 positions agree with TRBD1. Per germline, CDR1 SGHTA and CDR2 FQGNSA. V gave up 5 bases and J gave up 7 bases; unmatched junction bases: 4. The CDR3 has 14 residues. The CDR3 reads CASSRQGPNSPLHF. CDR3 nucleotides: TGTGCCAGCAGCCGACAGGGGCCAAATTCACCCCTCCACTTT.

CDR3 residues: CASSPQFEETQYF. The CDR3 nucleotides are TGTGCCAGCAGCCCTCAGTTTGAAGAGACCCAGTACTTC. The chain employs TRBV7-9 and TRBJ2-5, with D hard to call. V gave up 5 bases and J gave up 3 bases, with 10 bases separating them. CDR1 and CDR2 (germline): SEHNR, FQNEAQ (reference sequence). The CDR3 has 13 residues.

The chain employs TRBV7-2 and TRBJ2-3; 9 nucleotides match TRBD1. The CDR3 covers 16 residues. The V gene end was trimmed by 3 bases and the J gene end by 2 bases; junction bases not matched to a gene: 6. Germline loops: CDR1 SGHTA, CDR2 FQGNSA. The CDR3 DNA follows: TGTGCCAGCAGCTTCCGGGACAGGGCATACACAGATACGCAGTATTTT. Amino acids: CASSFRDRAYTDTQYF.

V is TRBV2 and J is TRBJ2-1, with TRBD1 identical over 8 bases. The germline V gene has CDR1 SNHLY and CDR2 FYNNEI. The V gene end was trimmed by 6 bases and the J gene end by 7 bases; junction bases not matched to a gene: 11. CDR3 length equals 15 residues. Here the CDR3 reads CASRVDRGPGNEQFF. CDR3 nucleotide sequence: TGTGCCAGCAGAGTTGACAGGGGCCCGGGGAATGAGCAGTTCTTC. Full variable domain (missing parts from reference TRBV2 and TRBJ2-1): EPEVTQTPSHQVTQMGQEVILRCVPISNHLYFYWYRQILGQKVEFLVSFYNNEISEKSEIFDDQFSVERPDGSNFTLKIRSTKLEDSAMYFCASRVDRGPGNEQFFGPGTRLTVL.

This clone occurred once. This rearrangement joins TRBV6-6 to TRBJ2-5; possible D gene TRBD2, 6 bases. Germline V gives CDR1 MNHNY, CDR2 SVGAGI (reference sequence). V lost 6 bases, J lost 9 bases, and 14 bases lay in between. This CDR3 is built from 12 residues. This CDR3 reads CASRAGTPAQYF. CDR3 nucleotides: TGTGCCAGCAGGGCCGGGACTCCGGCCCAGTACTTC.

The chain joins TRBV5-6 to TRBJ2-1; maybe TRBD2 (5 bases). The V gene's germline CDR1 is SGHDT and CDR2 YYEEEE. V shed 0 bases and J shed 2 bases, with 9 bases lying between them. The CDR3 has 15 residues. CDR3: CASSLATAAYNEQFF. The CDR3 region has the DNA TGTGCCAGCAGCTTGGCCACAGCGGCCTACAATGAGCAGTTCTTC.

With regard to this clone: At one end the junction does not follow the germline gene, possibly because of a read error. The gene calls are TRBV7-9 and TRBJ1-5; weak D call: TRBD1 (5 bases). The CDR3 is made up of 18 amino acids. Germline loops: CDR1 SEHNR, CDR2 FQNEAQ (reference sequence). This CDR3 reads CSSSPTHDAGKTYQPQHF. DNA for the CDR3: TGTTCCAGCAGCCCCACCCACGATGCAGGGAAAACATACCAGCCCCAGCATTTT.

There are a few counts of this clone. The V call is TRBV4-3, the J call TRBJ1-4, with 7 bases that match TRBD1. This CDR3 has 15 residues. With 4 bases clipped from V and 7 bases from J, the junction kept 9 bases outside the gene matches. Per germline, CDR1 LGHNA and CDR2 YSLEER. CDR3: CASSPGTALGEKLFF. CDR3 DNA: TGCGCCAGCAGCCCCGGGACAGCTCTCGGTGAAAAACTGTTTTTT.

J is TRBJ2-5 and V is TRBV28; D might be TRBD2 (6 bases). The CDR3 runs 12 residues. The V gene's germline CDR1 is MDHEN and CDR2 SYDVKM. Trimming removed 8 bases at V and 6 bases at J, with 13 bases between. The CDR3 bases are TGTGCCAGCGATAGGGCGGGGAAGACCCAGTACTTC. Translated, it gives CASDRAGKTQYF.

V gene TRBV6-1 combines with J gene TRBJ1-1; 8 bases line up with TRBD1. This CDR3 comprises 11 residues. V gave up 7 bases and J gave up 10 bases; unmatched junction bases: 5. The germline CDR1 and CDR2 sequences are MNHNS and SASEGT. The CDR3 protein is CASNRQGSAFF. Here the CDR3 DNA reads TGTGCCAGCAATAGACAGGGGTCAGCTTTCTTT.

This chain connects TRBV7-2 to TRBJ1-2; D is uncertain. This CDR3 is 13 amino acids long. The ends were cut back, 2 bases at V and 0 bases at J, with 4 bases in the middle. The germline gives CDR1 SGHTA, CDR2 FQGNSA. The CDR3 sequence: CASSLPPNYGYTF. The DNA of the CDR3 is TGTGCCAGCAGCTTACCTCCTAACTATGGCTACACCTTC.

This chain links TRBV2 with TRBJ1-1; TRBD1 matches 8 bases. Germline CDR1 reads SNHLY; CDR2 reads FYNNEI. Germline trimming cut 4 bases from V and 5 bases from J; bases unmatched to any gene: 9. The length of the CDR3 is 15 residues. The CDR3 bases are TGTGCCAGCAGTGGCAGGGGGCGCCTTGATACTGAAGCTTTCTTT. This encodes CASSGRGRLDTEAFF.

V is TRBV6-6 and J is TRBJ2-7; TRBD2 agrees at 11 bases. Per germline, CDR1 MNHNY and CDR2 SVGAGI (reference sequence). CDR3 size: 14 residues. V lost 6 bases and J lost 3; bases outside the gene matches: 4. The CDR3 loop reads CASSHGTSGYEQYF. The CDR3 DNA follows: TGTGCCAGCAGCCACGGGACTAGCGGCTACGAGCAGTACTTC.

The chain combines TRBV7-2 with TRBJ2-7; D might be TRBD2 (7 bases). Trimming left V 3 bases short and J 0 bases short, with 12 bases between. This CDR3 has 15 residues. Germline values: CDR1 SGHTA, CDR2 FQGNSA. The CDR3 sequence is CASSLGGAVSYEQYF. The CDR3 DNA is TGTGCCAGCAGCTTGGGGGGGGCCGTCTCCTACGAGCAGTACTTC.

The V call is TRBV2, the J call TRBJ2-2; no clear D gene. The germline V and J ends were trimmed by 5 bases and 4 bases, with 8 bases remaining between them. This CDR3 contains 13 residues. Germline V gene data show CDR1 as SNHLY and CDR2 as FYNNEI. In nucleotides, the CDR3 is TGTGCCAGCAGTTATGACACCACCGGGGAGCTGTTTTTT. As protein: CASSYDTTGELFF. Variable domain in full (rest from reference TRBV2 and TRBJ2-2): EPEVTQTPSHQVTQMGQEVILRCVPISNHLYFYWYRQILGQKVEFLVSFYNNEISEKSEIFDDQFSVERPDGSNFTLKIRSTKLEDSAMYFCASSYDTTGELFFGEGSRLTVL.

In its sample, this clone was seen a few times. The chain is built from TRBV7-8 and TRBJ1-5; weak D call: TRBD1 (6 bases). This CDR3 is 14 amino acids long. Trimming took off 7 bases at V and 3 bases at J, with 13 bases between the two ends. Germline assignment: CDR1 SGHVS and CDR2 FQNEAQ. CDR3 amino acids: CASTKGQINQPQHF. The CDR3, as DNA: TGTGCCAGCACCAAAGGACAGATCAATCAGCCCCAGCATTTT.

The chain joins TRBV20-1 to TRBJ2-7; the D is unclear. V lost 3 bases, J lost 3 bases, and 6 bases lay in between. Germline V CDR1 and CDR2: DFQATT, SNEGSKA (reference sequence). CDR3 size: 11 residues. CDR3 protein: CSARHSYEQYF. Written as DNA, the CDR3 is TGCAGTGCTAGGCACAGCTACGAGCAGTACTTC.

The V gene is TRBV6-5, the J gene TRBJ1-4; 7 positions agree with TRBD1. CDR3 length equals 16 residues. CDR1 is MNHEY, CDR2 SVGAGI, per germline. J gave up 8 bases and V 6 bases, and 15 bases lay outside the gene matches. In nucleotides, the CDR3 is TGTGCCAGCAGCTACGGGTCTCGGACAGGAAAGGAAAAACTGTTTTTT. As protein: CASSYGSRTGKEKLFF.